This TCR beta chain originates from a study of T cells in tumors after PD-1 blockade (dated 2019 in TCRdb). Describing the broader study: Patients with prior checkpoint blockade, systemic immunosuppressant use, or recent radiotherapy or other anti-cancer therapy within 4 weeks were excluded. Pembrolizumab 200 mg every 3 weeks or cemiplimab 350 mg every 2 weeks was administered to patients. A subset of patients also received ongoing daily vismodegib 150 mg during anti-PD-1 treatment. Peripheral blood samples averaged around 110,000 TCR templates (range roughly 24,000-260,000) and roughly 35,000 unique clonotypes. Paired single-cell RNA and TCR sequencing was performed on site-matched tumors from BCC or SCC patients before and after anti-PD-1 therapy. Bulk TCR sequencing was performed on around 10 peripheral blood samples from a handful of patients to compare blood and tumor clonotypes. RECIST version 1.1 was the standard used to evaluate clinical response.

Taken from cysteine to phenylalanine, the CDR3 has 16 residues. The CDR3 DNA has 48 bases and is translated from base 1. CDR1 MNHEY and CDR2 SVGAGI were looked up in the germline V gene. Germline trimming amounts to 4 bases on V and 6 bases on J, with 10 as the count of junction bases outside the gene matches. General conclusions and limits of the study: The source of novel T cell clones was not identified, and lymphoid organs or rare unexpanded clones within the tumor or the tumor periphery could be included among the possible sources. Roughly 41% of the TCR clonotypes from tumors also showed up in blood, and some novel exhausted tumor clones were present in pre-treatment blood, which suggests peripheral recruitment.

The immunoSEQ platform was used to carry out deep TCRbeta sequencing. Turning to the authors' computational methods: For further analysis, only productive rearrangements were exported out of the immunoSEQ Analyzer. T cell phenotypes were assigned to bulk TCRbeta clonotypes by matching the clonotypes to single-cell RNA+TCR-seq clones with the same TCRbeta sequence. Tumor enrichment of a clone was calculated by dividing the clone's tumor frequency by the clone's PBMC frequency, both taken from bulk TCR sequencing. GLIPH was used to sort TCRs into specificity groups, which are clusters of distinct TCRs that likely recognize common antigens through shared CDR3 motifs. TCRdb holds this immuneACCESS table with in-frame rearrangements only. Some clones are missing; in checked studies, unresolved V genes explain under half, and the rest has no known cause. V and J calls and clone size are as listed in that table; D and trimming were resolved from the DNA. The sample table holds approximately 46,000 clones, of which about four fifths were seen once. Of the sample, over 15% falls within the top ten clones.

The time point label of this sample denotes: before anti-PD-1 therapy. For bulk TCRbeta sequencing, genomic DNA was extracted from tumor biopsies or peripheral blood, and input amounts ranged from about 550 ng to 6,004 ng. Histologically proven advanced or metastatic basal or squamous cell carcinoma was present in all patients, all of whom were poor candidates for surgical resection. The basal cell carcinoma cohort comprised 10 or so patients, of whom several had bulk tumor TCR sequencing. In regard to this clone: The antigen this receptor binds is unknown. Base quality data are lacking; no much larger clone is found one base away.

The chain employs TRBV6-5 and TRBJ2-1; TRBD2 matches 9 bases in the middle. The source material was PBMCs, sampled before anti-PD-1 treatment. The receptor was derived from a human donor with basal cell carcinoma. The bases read TGTGCCAGCAGTTCCCCAGCGGGAGGCTCGGGCAATGAGCAGTTCTTC. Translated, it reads CASSSPAGGSGNEQFF.